The next 6 T cell receptor beta chains were all read from a single sample in a study of blood T cells in healthy people across ages. A J-beta primer mix and a sample-barcoded 5' primer were used in a second PCR of roughly 7 to 12 cycles. TCRdb passed the 5' RACE reads through MiXCR, listing each CDR3 protein once. Here the sample spans more than 650,000 distinct CDR3 sequences, approximately 21% being singletons. Input material: blood. The receptors derive from an older man in good health.

The chain is built from TRBV20-1 and TRBJ2-7; D assignment may be TRBD1 or TRBD2 (6 bases each). This CDR3 contains 15 residues. Looked up from germline, CDR1 is DFQATT and CDR2 is SNEGSKA (reference sequence). V lost 0 bases to trimming and J lost 1 base, with 13 bases between them. As DNA, the CDR3 is TGCAGTGCTAGAGATGGAGGGGGTCAGTCCTACGAGCAGTACGTC. As protein: CSARDGGGQSYEQYV.

The table lists this clonotype with a few counts. The V call is TRBV10-1, the J call TRBJ2-5; D might be TRBD1 or TRBD2, each matching 5 bases. The CDR3 is 15 amino acids. Trimming shortened V by 0 bases and J by 1 base, and 9 bases separated the two germline ends. Germline V gene sequence: CDR1 WNHNN, CDR2 SYGVQD (reference sequence). The CDR3 DNA reads as TGCGCCAGCAGTGAGTCGGACGGGGCCCAAGAGACCCAGTACTTC. Its translation is CASSESDGAQETQYF.

The gene calls are TRBV11-2 and TRBJ1-1; no definite D call. Trimming took off 3 bases at V and 1 base at J, with 9 bases between the two ends. This CDR3 spans 14 amino acids. Germline V gene data show CDR1 as SGHAT and CDR2 as FQNNGV. In nucleotides, the CDR3 is TGTGCCAGCAGCTTTTTCCACGAGAACACTGAAGCTTTCTTT. Protein sequence: CASSFFHENTEAFF.

This clonotype was counted at least ten times. The genes are TRBV18 and TRBJ2-5; TRBD2 matches 9 bases. V gave up 8 bases and J gave up 5 bases; unmatched junction bases: 6. The CDR3 totals 13 residues. Germline assignment: CDR1 KGHSH and CDR2 LQKENI. The CDR3 region is CASSPGLAETQYF. CDR3 DNA: TGTGCCAGCAGCCCTGGACTAGCGGAGACCCAGTACTTC.

The chain recombines TRBV5-1 with TRBJ2-3; perhaps D is TRBD1 or TRBD2 (5 bases each). The germline CDR1 and CDR2 sequences are SGHRS and YFSETQ. V lost 1 base to trimming and J lost 4 bases, with 13 bases between them. CDR3 size: 15 residues. The CDR3 bases are TGCGCCAGCAGCTTGTCACCGGGGCTGGCAGATACGCAGTATTTT. Translating it yields CASSLSPGLADTQYF.

The rearrangement links TRBV10-1 to TRBJ2-5; D possibly matches TRBD1 or TRBD2 (5 bases each). Germline V gene sequence: CDR1 WNHNN, CDR2 SYGVQD (reference sequence). This CDR3 comprises 12 residues. V was cut by 9 bases and J by 8 bases, with 16 bases left in between. The CDR3 spells CARPGPRTTQYF. CDR3 in DNA: TGCGCCAGACCGGGACCCCGGACTACCCAGTACTTC.